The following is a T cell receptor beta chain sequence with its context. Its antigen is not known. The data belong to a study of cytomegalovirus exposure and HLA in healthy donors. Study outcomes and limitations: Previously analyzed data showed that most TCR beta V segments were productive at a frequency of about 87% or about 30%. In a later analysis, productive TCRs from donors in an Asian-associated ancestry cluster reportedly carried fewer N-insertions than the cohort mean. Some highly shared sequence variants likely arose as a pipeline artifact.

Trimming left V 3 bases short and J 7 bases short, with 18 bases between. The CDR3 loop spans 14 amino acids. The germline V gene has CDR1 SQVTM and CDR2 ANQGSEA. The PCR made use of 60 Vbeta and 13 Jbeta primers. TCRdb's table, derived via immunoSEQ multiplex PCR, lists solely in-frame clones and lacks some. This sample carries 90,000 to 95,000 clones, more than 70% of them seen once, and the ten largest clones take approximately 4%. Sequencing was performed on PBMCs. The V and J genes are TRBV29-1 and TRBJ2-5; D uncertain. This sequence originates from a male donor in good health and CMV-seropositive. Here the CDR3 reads CSVDPLASTGTQYF. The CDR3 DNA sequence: TGCAGCGTTGACCCCCTGGCTTCGACGGGGACCCAGTACTTC.